Below, one T cell receptor beta chain is given with its context. The V end lost 8 bases, the J end lost 8 bases, and 18 bases lay between the germline ends. Germline assignment: CDR1 MGHRA and CDR2 YSYEKL. CDR3 length: 14 residues. The sample belongs to a study of blood T cell repertoires in COVID-19. Study as a whole: From the United States, Italy and Spain came samples of acute and convalescent COVID-19. The analysed material was cDNA or gDNA that came from T cells, B-cell-depleted T cells, or PBMCs.

Per the original data handling: Reference gene primer amplification in the assay estimated nucleated cell counts. The table came from immunoSEQ multiplex PCR; TCRdb's copy has only in-frame clones and leaves some out. That table is the source of V, J and clone size, and D and trimming were worked out from the DNA. The repertoire holds approximately 98,000 clones, over 80% seen once, with under 5% in the top ten. The sequencing input was peripheral blood. The source is a woman aged 65 to 85 with acute or convalescent COVID-19. V gene TRBV4-1 combines with J gene TRBJ1-4; D uncertain. The CDR3 loop is CASRKPGGGEKLFF. The CDR3 bases are TGCGCCAGCCGAAAACCGGGCGGAGGAGAAAAACTGTTTTTT.